This passage covers 21 T cell receptor beta chains from one sample sequenced in a study of shared clonotypes between healthy human individuals. The table came from immunoSEQ multiplex PCR; TCRdb's copy has only in-frame clones and leaves some out. In the table there are about 2.3 million clones, 85% to 95% of which are singletons. Sequencing input: naive CD4+ T cells from PBMCs. Subset described: CD45RA+ positively selected. The receptors were sampled from a man younger than 30 in good health. Some clones in this sample may be carry-over from other donors' samples.

The chain joins TRBV11-2 to TRBJ2-7; 13 positions agree with TRBD2. Losses at the gene ends were 0 bases for V and 3 bases for J; bases not matched to a gene: 8. Germline V gives CDR1 SGHAT, CDR2 FQNNGV. The CDR3 sequence is 18 residues long. DNA of the CDR3: TGTGCCAGCAGCTTAGATCGTTCCACTAGCGGGAGGGACTACGAGCAGTACTTC. Residues: CASSLDRSTSGRDYEQYF. Drawing the rest from reference TRBV11-2 and TRBJ2-7, the complete variable domain is EAGVAQSPRYKIIEKRQSVAFWCNPISGHATLYWYQQILGQGPKLLIQFQNNGVVDDSQLPKDRFSAERLKGVDSTLKIQPAKLEDSAVYLCASSLDRSTSGRDYEQYFGPGTRLTVT.

The chain recombines TRBV6-6 with TRBJ1-1; D gene unclear. CDR1 MNHNY and CDR2 SVGAGI come from the germline V gene (reference sequence). V was pared by 7 bases and J by 3 bases, with 12 bases between. The CDR3 spans 13 residues. The CDR3 loop reads CASTDDVDTEAFF. The CDR3, as DNA: TGTGCCAGCACTGATGACGTGGACACTGAAGCTTTCTTT.

This clone has only one observation. This sample also contains other DNA sequences that code for the same CDR3. The CDR3 sequence is CASSPGLAGYQETQYF. The CDR3 DNA reads as TGTGCCAGCAGCCCTGGACTAGCGGGGTACCAAGAGACCCAGTACTTC. The rearrangement joins TRBV11-2 to TRBJ2-5, with TRBD2 matching over 12 bases. V lost 5 bases and J lost 0; bases outside the gene matches: 4. The CDR3 spans 16 residues. Germline lookup yields CDR1 SGHAT and CDR2 FQNNGV.

The chain couples TRBV20-1 to TRBJ2-1; tentatively, D is TRBD2 (5 bases). Trimming removed 3 bases at V and 12 bases at J, with 12 bases between. Per the germline V gene, CDR1 is DFQATT and CDR2 is SNEGSKA (reference sequence). The CDR3 is 11 residues long. The chain's CDR3 is CSARDFPLQFF. The CDR3, as DNA: TGCAGTGCTAGGGACTTTCCCCTGCAGTTCTTC.

This clone was seen a single time. The V gene is TRBV28, the J gene TRBJ2-7; 8 nucleotides agree with TRBD1. V gave up 6 bases and J gave up 3 bases; unmatched junction bases: 10. This CDR3 has 15 amino acids. In germline, CDR1 is MDHEN, CDR2 SYDVKM. The CDR3 sequence is CASSSSGTGHYEQYF. The CDR3 nucleotides are TGTGCCAGCAGCTCAAGTGGGACAGGACACTACGAGCAGTACTTC.

This clone has a single count. The V gene is TRBV4-3, the J gene TRBJ2-3; unclear D gene. V dropped 5 bases and J dropped 0 bases, with 12 bases sitting between them. The germline gives CDR1 LGHNA, CDR2 YSLEER. The CDR3 consists of 15 residues. The CDR3 coding sequence is TGCGCCAGCAGCGGCAAGAGGTCTAGCACAGATACGCAGTATTTT. Protein product: CASSGKRSSTDTQYF.

The V and J genes are TRBV2 and TRBJ1-2; tentative D call: TRBD1 (6 bases). The germline gives CDR1 SNHLY, CDR2 FYNNEI. CDR3 length: 14 residues. V was trimmed by 3 bases and J by 14 bases, leaving 22 bases between them. CDR3 amino acids: CASSDGGAVGDRTF. DNA of the CDR3: TGTGCCAGCAGTGACGGGGGGGCTGTGGGAGATAGGACCTTC.

This clone has a single count. The V and J genes are TRBV6-6 and TRBJ2-1; unclear D gene. V lost 7 bases, J lost 4 bases, and 14 bases lay in between. There are 14 residues in the CDR3. Germline CDR1 is MNHNY and CDR2 is SVGAGI (reference sequence). Here the CDR3 DNA reads TGTGCCAGCATCAACGGCCTGGCGTACAATGAGCAGTTCTTC. Translation: CASINGLAYNEQFF.

The chain employs TRBV7-3 and TRBJ2-3, with TRBD2 as a possible D gene (6 bases). The V gene lost 4 bases and the J gene lost 9 bases, with 17 bases spanning the gap. Per germline, CDR1 SGHTA and CDR2 FQGTGA. The CDR3 sequence is 14 residues long. This CDR3 reads CASSYLTGTATQYF. The DNA of the CDR3 is TGTGCCAGCAGCTACTTAACCGGGACTGCCACGCAGTATTTT.

The chain carries TRBV4-2 and TRBJ2-3; D ambiguous. Trimming left V 0 bases short and J 10 bases short, with 11 bases between. Germline loops: CDR1 LGHNA, CDR2 YNFKEQ. There are 13 residues in the CDR3. CDR3: CASSQDGVWAQYF. The CDR3 nucleotides read TGTGCCAGCAGCCAAGATGGGGTCTGGGCGCAGTATTTT.

This chain connects TRBV7-9 to TRBJ2-3; 14 nucleotides match TRBD2. V was pared by 5 bases and J by 4 bases, with 2 bases of the junction left unmatched. Germline V CDR1 and CDR2: SEHNR, FQNEAQ (reference sequence). The CDR3 is 15 amino acids. Here the CDR3 reads CASSKGLAGADTQYF. CDR3 sequence (DNA): TGTGCCAGCAGCAAGGGACTAGCGGGAGCAGATACGCAGTATTTT.

The J gene is TRBJ2-1, the V gene TRBV6-6, with unresolved D. The V end was cut by 8 bases, the J end by 8 bases, with 16 bases between. The CDR3 has 13 amino acids. Germline-derived CDR1 and CDR2 are MNHNY and SVGAGI (reference sequence). The CDR3 coding sequence is TGTGCCAGCCTCCTTGGTTTGGCCCATGAGCAGTTCTTC. Protein: CASLLGLAHEQFF.

The chain is built from TRBV2 and TRBJ2-3; TRBD2 matches at 11 bases. This CDR3 contains 15 residues. The V and J ends lost 7 bases and 2 bases, in that order; junction bases with no gene match: 5. The germline CDR1 and CDR2 sequences are SNHLY and FYNNEI. The CDR3 DNA reads as TGTGCCAGCACCCAGACTAGCGGGATCACAGATACGCAGTATTTT. Protein product: CASTQTSGITDTQYF.

The chain links TRBV28 to TRBJ2-6; D gene ambiguous. The germline V gene has CDR1 MDHEN and CDR2 SYDVKM. V dropped 6 bases and J dropped 1 base, with 7 bases sitting between them. This CDR3 contains 14 residues. The CDR3 spells CASSERSGANVLTF. The CDR3 DNA reads TGTGCCAGCAGCGAGAGGTCTGGGGCCAACGTCCTGACTTTC.

The chain couples TRBV4-1 to TRBJ2-1; D unresolved. The CDR3 is made up of 13 amino acids. Germline loops: CDR1 MGHRA, CDR2 YSYEKL. Trimming removed 2 bases from V and 4 bases from J, with 6 bases in between. The CDR3 nucleotides are TGCGCCAGCAGCCAATTACGGTACAATGAGCAGTTCTTC. Amino acids: CASSQLRYNEQFF.

CDR3 sequence reads: CASSLENHSYNEQFF. The CDR3 coding sequence is TGCGCCAGCAGCTTGGAGAATCACAGCTACAATGAGCAGTTCTTC. The chain links TRBV5-1 to TRBJ2-1; unclear D gene. This CDR3 is built from 15 residues. Trimming took off 0 bases at V and 3 bases at J, with 10 bases between the two ends. The V gene's germline CDR1 is SGHRS and CDR2 YFSETQ.

The CDR3 region is CASSPRRGHLETQYF. As DNA, the CDR3 is TGTGCCAGCTCACCACGGCGGGGACATTTGGAGACCCAGTACTTC. The chain is built from TRBV18 and TRBJ2-5, with D perhaps given as TRBD1 or TRBD2 (6 bases each). The germline CDR1 and CDR2 sequences are KGHSH and LQKENI. The CDR3 has 15 residues. V lost 1 base to trimming and J lost 5 bases, with 14 bases between them. The variable domain in full, completed from reference TRBV18 and TRBJ2-5, reads NAGVMQNPRHLVRRRGQEARLRCSPMKGHSHVYWYRQLPEEGLKFMVYLQKENIIDESGMPKERFSAEFPKEGPSILRIQQVVRGDSAAYFCASSPRRGHLETQYFGPGTRLLVL.

The chain is built from TRBV7-9 and TRBJ2-1; TRBD2 aligns across 13 bases. The germline V gene encodes CDR1 SEHNR and CDR2 FQNEAQ (reference sequence). V dropped 4 bases and J dropped 10; count of bases not matched to a gene: 10. The CDR3 totals 16 residues. The CDR3 DNA is TGTGCCAGCAGCTCCCCCGGACTAGCGGGAGTAACAGAGCAGTTCTTC. It codes for CASSSPGLAGVTEQFF.

J is TRBJ1-3 and V is TRBV5-4; D is ambiguous. Per the germline V gene, CDR1 is SGHNT and CDR2 is YYREEE (reference sequence). CDR3 length: 15 residues. With 3 bases removed from V and 0 bases from J, the gap between germline ends came to 10 bases. CDR3 DNA: TGTGCCAGCAGCTCTTTCAAAGCCTCTGGAAACACCATATATTTT. As protein: CASSSFKASGNTIYF.

This chain links TRBV10-3 with TRBJ2-7; 10 nucleotides agree with TRBD2. The CDR3 has 16 residues. V trimming: 6 bases; J trimming: 5 bases; junction bases outside the gene matches: 13. The germline V gene has CDR1 ENHRY and CDR2 SYGVKD. CDR3: CAISTLAGVVFDEQYF. The CDR3 nucleotides are TGTGCCATCAGCACCCTAGCGGGAGTGGTTTTCGACGAGCAGTACTTC.

This clone was detected once. The chain combines TRBV10-3 with TRBJ1-1; 7 bases are shared with TRBD1. The V gene end was trimmed by 0 bases and the J gene end by 1 base; junction bases not matched to a gene: 5. Germline CDR1 and CDR2: ENHRY and SYGVKD. CDR3 size: 16 residues. Here the CDR3 reads CAISESGRGENTEAFF. CDR3 sequence (DNA): TGTGCCATCAGTGAGTCCGGCAGGGGGGAGAACACTGAAGCTTTCTTT.